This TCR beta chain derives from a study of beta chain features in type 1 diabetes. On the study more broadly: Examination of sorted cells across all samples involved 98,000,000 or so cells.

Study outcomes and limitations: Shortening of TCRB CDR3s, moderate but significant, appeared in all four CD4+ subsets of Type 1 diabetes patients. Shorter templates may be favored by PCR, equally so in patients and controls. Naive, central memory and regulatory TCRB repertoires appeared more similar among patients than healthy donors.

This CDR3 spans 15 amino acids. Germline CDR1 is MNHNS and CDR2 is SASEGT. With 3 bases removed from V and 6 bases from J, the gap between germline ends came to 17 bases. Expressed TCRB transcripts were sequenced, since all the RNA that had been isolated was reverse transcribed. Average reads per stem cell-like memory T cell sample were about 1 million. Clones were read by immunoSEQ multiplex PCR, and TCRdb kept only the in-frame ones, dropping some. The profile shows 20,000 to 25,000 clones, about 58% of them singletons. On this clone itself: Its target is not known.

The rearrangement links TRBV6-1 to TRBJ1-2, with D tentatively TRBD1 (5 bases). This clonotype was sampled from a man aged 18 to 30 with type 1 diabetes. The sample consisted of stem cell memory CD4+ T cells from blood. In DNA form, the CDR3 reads TGTGCCAGCAGTGATTGGCAGGGTCCAGACCATGGCTACACCTTC. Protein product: CASSDWQGPDHGYTF.